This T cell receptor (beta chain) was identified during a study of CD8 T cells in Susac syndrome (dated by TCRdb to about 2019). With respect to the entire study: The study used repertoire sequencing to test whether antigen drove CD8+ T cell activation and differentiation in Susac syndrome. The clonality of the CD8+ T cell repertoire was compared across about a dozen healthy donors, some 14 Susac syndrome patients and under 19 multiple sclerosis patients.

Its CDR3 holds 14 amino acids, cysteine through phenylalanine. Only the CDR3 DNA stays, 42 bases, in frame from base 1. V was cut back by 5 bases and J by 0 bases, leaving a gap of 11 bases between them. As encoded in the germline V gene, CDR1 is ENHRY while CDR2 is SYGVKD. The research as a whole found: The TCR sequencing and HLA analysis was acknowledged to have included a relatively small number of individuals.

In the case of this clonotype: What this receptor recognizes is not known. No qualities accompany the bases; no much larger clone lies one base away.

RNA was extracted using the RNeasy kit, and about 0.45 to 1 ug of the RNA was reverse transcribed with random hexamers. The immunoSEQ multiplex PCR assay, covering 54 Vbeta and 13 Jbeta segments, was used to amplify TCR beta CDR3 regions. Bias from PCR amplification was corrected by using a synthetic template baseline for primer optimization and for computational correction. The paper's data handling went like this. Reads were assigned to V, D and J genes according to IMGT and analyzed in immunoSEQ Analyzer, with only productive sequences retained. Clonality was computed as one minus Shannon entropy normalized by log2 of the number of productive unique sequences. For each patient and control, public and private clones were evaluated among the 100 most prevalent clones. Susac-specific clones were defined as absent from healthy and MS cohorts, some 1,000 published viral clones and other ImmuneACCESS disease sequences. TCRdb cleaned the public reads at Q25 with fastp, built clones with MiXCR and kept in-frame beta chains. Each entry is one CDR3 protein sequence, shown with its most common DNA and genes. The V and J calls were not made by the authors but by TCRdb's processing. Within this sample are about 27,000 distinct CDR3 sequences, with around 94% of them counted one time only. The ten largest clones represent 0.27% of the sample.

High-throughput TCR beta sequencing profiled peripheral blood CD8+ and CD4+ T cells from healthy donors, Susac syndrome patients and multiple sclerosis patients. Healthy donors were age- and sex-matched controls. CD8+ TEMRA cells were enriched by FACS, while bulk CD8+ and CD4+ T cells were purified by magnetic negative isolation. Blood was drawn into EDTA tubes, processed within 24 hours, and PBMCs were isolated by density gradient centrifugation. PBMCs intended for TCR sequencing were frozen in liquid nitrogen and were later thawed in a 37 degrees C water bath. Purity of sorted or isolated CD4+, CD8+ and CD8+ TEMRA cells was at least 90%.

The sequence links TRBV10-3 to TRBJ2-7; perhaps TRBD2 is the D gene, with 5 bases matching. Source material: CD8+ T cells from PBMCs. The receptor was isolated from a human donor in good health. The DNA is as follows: TGTGCCATCAGTCAGACGGGGAGCTCCTACGAGCAGTACTTC. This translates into CAISQTGSSYEQYF.